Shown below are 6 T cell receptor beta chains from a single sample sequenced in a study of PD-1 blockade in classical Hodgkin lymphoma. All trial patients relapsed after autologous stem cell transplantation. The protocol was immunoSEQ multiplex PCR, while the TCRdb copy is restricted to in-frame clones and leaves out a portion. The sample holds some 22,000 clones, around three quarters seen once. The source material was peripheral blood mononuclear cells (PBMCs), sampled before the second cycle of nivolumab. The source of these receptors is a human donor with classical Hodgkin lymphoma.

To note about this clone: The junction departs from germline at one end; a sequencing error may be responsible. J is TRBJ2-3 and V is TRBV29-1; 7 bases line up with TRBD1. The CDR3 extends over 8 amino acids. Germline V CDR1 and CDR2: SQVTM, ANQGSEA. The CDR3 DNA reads TGCAGCGTTGAAACAGGGGACTTT. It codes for CSVETGDF.

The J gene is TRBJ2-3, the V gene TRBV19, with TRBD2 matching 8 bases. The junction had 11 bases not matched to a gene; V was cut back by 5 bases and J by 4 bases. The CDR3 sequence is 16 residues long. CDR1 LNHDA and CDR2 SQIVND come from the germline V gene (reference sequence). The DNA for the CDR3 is TGTGCCAGTAGTGTCCCCTCGGGAGGGCAGGCAGATACGCAGTATTTT. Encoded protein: CASSVPSGGQADTQYF.

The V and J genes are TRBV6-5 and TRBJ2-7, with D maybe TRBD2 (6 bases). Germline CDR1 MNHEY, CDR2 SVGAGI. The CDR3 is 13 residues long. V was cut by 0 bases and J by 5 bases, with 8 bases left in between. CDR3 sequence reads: CASSYSKRDEQYF. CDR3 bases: TGTGCCAGCAGTTACTCGAAGCGGGACGAGCAGTACTTC.

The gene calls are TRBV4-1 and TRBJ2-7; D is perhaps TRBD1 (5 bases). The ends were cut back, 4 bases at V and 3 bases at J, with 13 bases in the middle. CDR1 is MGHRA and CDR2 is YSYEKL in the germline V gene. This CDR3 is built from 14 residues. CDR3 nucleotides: TGCGCCAGCAGCCGAACGACAGATTACTACGAGCAGTACTTC. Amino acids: CASSRTTDYYEQYF.

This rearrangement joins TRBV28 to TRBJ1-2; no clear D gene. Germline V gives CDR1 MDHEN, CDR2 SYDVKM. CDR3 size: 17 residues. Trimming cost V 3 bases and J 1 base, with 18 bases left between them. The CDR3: CASSFLPDGLFNYGYTF. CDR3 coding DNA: TGTGCCAGCAGTTTTCTTCCCGATGGATTGTTTAACTATGGCTACACCTTC.

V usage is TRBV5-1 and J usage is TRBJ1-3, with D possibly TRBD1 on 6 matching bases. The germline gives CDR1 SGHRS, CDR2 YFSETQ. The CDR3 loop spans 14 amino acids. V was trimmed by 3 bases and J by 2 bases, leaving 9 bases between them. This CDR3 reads CASSSTGTGNTIYF. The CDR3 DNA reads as TGCGCCAGCAGCTCAACAGGGACTGGAAACACCATATATTTT. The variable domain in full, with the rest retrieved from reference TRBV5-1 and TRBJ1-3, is KAGVTQTPRYLIKTRGQQVTLSCSPISGHRSVSWYQQTPGQGLQFLFEYFSETQRNKGNFPGRFSGRQFSNSRSEMNVSTLELGDSALYLCASSSTGTGNTIYFGEGSWLTVV.